Sequencing of this TCR beta chain was carried out in a study of T cell responses to AZD1222 COVID-19 vaccine. The repertoire was sequenced with immunoSEQ multiplex PCR; TCRdb's copy has only in-frame clones and lacks some. The sample yields around 120,000 clones, approximately 88% seen once. As to this clone: Its cognate antigen is unknown.

With V trimmed by 3 bases and J by 0 bases, 6 bases remained unmatched. CDR3 length equals 16 residues. Germline V lookup: CDR1 MGHRA, CDR2 YSYEKL. Study conclusions and caveats: Regions left unmutated in variants are reportedly the target of nearly half of spike-specific TCRs.

The sequencing used peripheral blood, collected on day 0 of MenACWY control vaccination. This rearrangement joins TRBV4-1 to TRBJ1-1; TRBD1 aligns across 8 bases. The source of this sequence is an adult in good health. DNA for the CDR3: TGCGCCAGCAGCCAGAATCAGGGGGCTGTGAACACTGAAGCTTTCTTT. Its translation: CASSQNQGAVNTEAFF.